Listed here are 32 T cell receptor beta chains from one sample, sequenced in a study of shared clonotypes between healthy human individuals. Profiling relied on immunoSEQ multiplex PCR, and the TCRdb table lists in-frame clones only, not all of them. The sample yields about 1 million clones, about 80% seen once. Sequencing was done on a sample of memory CD4+ T cells sorted from blood. Noted subset: CD45RA-negative fraction. All receptors derive from a man aged 18 to 30 in good health.

The chain combines TRBV10-3 with TRBJ2-7, with 8 bases lining up with TRBD1. CDR3 length: 15 amino acids. Unmatched junction bases numbered 6, after V lost 3 bases and J lost 2 bases. Germline values: CDR1 ENHRY, CDR2 SYGVKD. The CDR3 bases are TGTGCCATCAGTGATACCGGACAGGGAGCCTACGAGCAGTACTTC. Its translation: CAISDTGQGAYEQYF.

This clone was seen once. The chain has TRBV27 and TRBJ1-1, with D possibly TRBD1 on 6 matching bases. CDR3 length equals 14 residues. Germline CDR1 reads MNHEY; CDR2 reads SMNVEV (reference sequence). V lost 7 bases and J lost 4, with 16 bases in between. The CDR3: CASTTGTKGTEAFF. CDR3 DNA: TGTGCCAGCACCACAGGGACTAAAGGCACTGAAGCTTTCTTT.

This clone was observed a handful of times. J is TRBJ1-1 and V is TRBV28; D is perhaps TRBD1 (6 bases). V was clipped by 5 bases and J by 0 bases, with 16 bases between them. The CDR3 is 16 residues long. Germline CDR1 and CDR2: MDHEN and SYDVKM. The DNA of the CDR3 is TGTGCCAGCAGTGTACCGGGACACGATATGAACACTGAAGCTTTCTTT. Translating gives CASSVPGHDMNTEAFF.

This clone was counted a few times. The chain recombines TRBV5-4 with TRBJ2-1; 7 positions match TRBD1. Germline CDR1 reads SGHNT; CDR2 reads YYREEE (reference sequence). This CDR3 is 15 amino acids long. The V and J ends lost 4 bases and 6 bases, in that order; junction bases with no gene match: 10. The CDR3 region has the DNA TGTGCCAGCAGCACCCTTCAGGGGGACGTCAATGAGCAGTTCTTC. Amino acids: CASSTLQGDVNEQFF.

J is TRBJ1-6 and V is TRBV27, with D possibly matching TRBD1 (5 bases). The CDR3 has 14 amino acids. Trimming stripped 2 bases from V and 4 bases from J, with 6 bases between. CDR1 MNHEY and CDR2 SMNVEV come from the germline V gene (reference sequence). The CDR3 sequence is CASSLRGYNSPLHF. Here the CDR3 DNA reads TGTGCCAGCAGTTTAAGGGGTTATAATTCACCCCTCCACTTT.

The rearrangement uses TRBV5-1 and TRBJ1-5; D possibly corresponds to TRBD1 (6 bases). The CDR3 is made up of 16 amino acids. Trimming shortened V by 2 bases and J by 1 base, and 13 bases separated the two germline ends. Germline CDR1 SGHRS, CDR2 YFSETQ. CDR3 coding DNA: TGCGCCAGCAGCTTTGGGGACACCGGCAGCAATCAGCCCCAGCATTTT. It specifies CASSFGDTGSNQPQHF.

This chain connects TRBV5-1 to TRBJ1-5; D unclear. In germline, CDR1 is SGHRS, CDR2 YFSETQ. CDR3 length equals 14 residues. V was trimmed by 0 bases and J by 3 bases, leaving 7 bases between them. The CDR3 region is CASSLGTVNQPQHF. CDR3 in DNA: TGCGCCAGCAGCTTGGGGACGGTCAATCAGCCCCAGCATTTT.

On this clone: Only one base separates this from a far larger clonotype, so it likely reflects a read error. The same CDR3 also results from other DNA sequences found in this sample. V gene TRBV6-6 combines with J gene TRBJ2-5; 12 nucleotides align to TRBD1. This CDR3 is 16 amino acids long. The germline V gene encodes CDR1 MNHNY and CDR2 SVGAGI (reference sequence). CDR3 in amino acids: CASSSSGTGGAETQYF. CDR3 DNA sequence: TGTGCCAGTAGTTCATCCGGGACAGGGGGCGCGGAGACCCAGTACTTC.

This sequence joins TRBV5-4 and TRBJ2-3; no reliable D call. The germline gives CDR1 SGHNT, CDR2 YYREEE (reference sequence). The CDR3 contains 14 residues. The V gene lost 5 bases and the J gene lost 2 bases, with 12 bases spanning the gap. This CDR3 reads CASSYDVSTDTQYF. In DNA form, the CDR3 reads TGTGCCAGCAGTTATGACGTGTCCACAGATACGCAGTATTTT.

On this clone itself: The junction does not match germline at one end; this may be a read error. This chain links TRBV7-7 with TRBJ2-2; the D is unclear. Germline CDR1 reads SSHAT; CDR2 reads FNYEAQ (reference sequence). This CDR3 is 13 amino acids long. The CDR3 region is CASSFDMAGELFF. The CDR3 region has the DNA TGTGCTAGCAGCTTCGACATGGCAGGGGAGCTGTTTTTT.

This chain joins TRBV18 and TRBJ2-5; 8 bases map to TRBD1. The length of the CDR3 is 16 residues. The V gene end was trimmed by 1 base and the J gene end by 3 bases; junction bases not matched to a gene: 7. Germline V gene data show CDR1 as KGHSH and CDR2 as LQKENI. This chain's CDR3 is CASSPLTGALKETQYF. CDR3 nucleotides: TGTGCCAGCTCACCACTGACAGGGGCGTTGAAAGAGACCCAGTACTTC.

The V gene is TRBV28, the J gene TRBJ2-5; D may be TRBD1 (5 bases). CDR3 length equals 15 residues. Germline values: CDR1 MDHEN, CDR2 SYDVKM. V was clipped by 5 bases and J by 0 bases, with 13 bases between them. The CDR3 DNA reads TGTGCCAGCAGTCCCAATGCAGGGTACCAAGAGACCCAGTACTTC. It codes for CASSPNAGYQETQYF.

Comments on this clone: Other DNA sequences in this sample translate to the same CDR3. The genes are TRBV7-2 and TRBJ1-4, with a tentative D call TRBD1 (5 bases). The length of the CDR3 is 15 residues. Per the germline V gene, CDR1 is SGHTA and CDR2 is FQGNSA. Trimming stripped 1 base from V and 5 bases from J, with 11 bases between. The CDR3 nucleotides are TGTGCCAGCAGCTTAGTCGGGGGAGCGAATGAAAAACTGTTTTTT. Translated, it gives CASSLVGGANEKLFF.

About this clone: The sample holds other DNA sequences that translate to the same CDR3. Here the CDR3 reads CASRGGSTDTQYF. DNA for the CDR3: TGCGCCAGCAGAGGGGGCAGCACAGATACGCAGTATTTT. The rearrangement uses TRBV5-1 and TRBJ2-3; 7 bases are shared with TRBD1. CDR3 size: 13 residues. J lost 0 bases, V lost 5 bases, and 0 bases had no gene match. Germline-derived CDR1 and CDR2 are SGHRS and YFSETQ.

The rearrangement joins TRBV27 to TRBJ1-1; D is undetermined. The ends were cut back, 2 bases at V and 2 bases at J, with 12 bases in the middle. Germline CDR1 and CDR2: MNHEY and SMNVEV (reference sequence). The CDR3 length is 15 residues. The CDR3 here is CASSLGVSGNTEAFF. The CDR3 bases are TGTGCCAGCAGTTTAGGGGTCTCTGGCAACACTGAAGCTTTCTTT.

Note on this clone: Other DNA variants within this sample encode the same CDR3. The chain recombines TRBV18 with TRBJ1-5; D perhaps matches TRBD1 (5 bases). Germline V gives CDR1 KGHSH, CDR2 LQKENI. The V and J ends lost 2 bases and 0 bases respectively, with 5 bases between them. The CDR3 loop spans 14 amino acids. The DNA of the CDR3 is TGTGCCAGCTCACCAGGGGGTAGCAATCAGCCCCAGCATTTT. Protein: CASSPGGSNQPQHF.

The V gene is TRBV11-3, the J gene TRBJ1-1; D unresolved. CDR1 SGHNT and CDR2 YENEEA come from the germline V gene. Trimming cost V 4 bases and J 0 bases, with 9 bases left between them. The CDR3 loop spans 14 amino acids. The CDR3 DNA reads as TGTGCCAGCAGCTCGAGTGGCCTGAACACTGAAGCTTTCTTT. Translation: CASSSSGLNTEAFF.

This rearrangement joins TRBV6-1 to TRBJ1-1, with D unresolved. V gave up 5 bases and J gave up 7 bases, with 11 bases separating them. This CDR3 comprises 12 residues. Germline V CDR1 and CDR2: MNHNS, SASEGT. CDR3 in amino acids: CASSLISGEAFF. CDR3 in DNA: TGTGCCAGCAGTTTAATCAGTGGTGAAGCTTTCTTT.

This clone appeared a few times. The rearrangement uses TRBV2 and TRBJ1-6, with 7 bases aligning to TRBD1. V shed 3 bases, J shed 7 bases, and the junction held 0 bases outside the gene matches. The CDR3 sequence is 13 residues long. CDR1 and CDR2 from the germline V gene are SNHLY and FYNNEI. DNA of the CDR3: TGTGCCAGCAGTGACAGGGGGAATTCACCCCTCCACTTT. It encodes CASSDRGNSPLHF.

This sequence joins TRBV5-8 and TRBJ1-1, with D perhaps matching TRBD1 (5 bases). Looked up from germline, CDR1 is SGHTS and CDR2 is YDEGEE. CDR3 length: 15 residues. V dropped 4 bases and J dropped 4 bases, with 17 bases sitting between them. CDR3 DNA: TGTGCCAGCAGCCCTGGGGGGGGATGGAGCACTGAAGCTTTCTTT. It translates to CASSPGGGWSTEAFF. Combining the CDR3 with reference TRBV5-8 and TRBJ1-1 gives the whole variable domain EAGVTQSPTHLIKTRGQQATLRCSPISGHTSVYWYQQALGLGLQFLLWYDEGEERNRGNFPPRFSGRQFPNYSSELNVNALELEDSALYLCASSPGGGWSTEAFFGQGTRLTVV.

This chain joins TRBV4-1 and TRBJ2-2, with D hard to call. V was clipped by 4 bases and J by 0 bases, with 12 bases between them. The germline V gene has CDR1 MGHRA and CDR2 YSYEKL. This CDR3 spans 16 amino acids. The CDR3 nucleotides read TGCGCCAGCAGCCCGAACCCGGGCGCGAACACCGGGGAGCTGTTTTTT. This gives the protein CASSPNPGANTGELFF.

This sequence joins TRBV7-9 and TRBJ2-1; TRBD2 is a possible D gene (8 bases). The CDR3 has 15 residues. V lost 5 bases to trimming and J lost 7 bases, with 18 bases between them. CDR1 is SEHNR and CDR2 is FQNEAQ in the germline V gene (reference sequence). The CDR3: CASSPRGGQKNEQFF. CDR3 sequence (DNA): TGTGCCAGCAGCCCCCGGGGGGGACAGAAAAATGAGCAGTTCTTC. Filled out from reference TRBV7-9 and TRBJ2-1, the complete variable domain reads DTGVSQNPRHKITKRGQNVTFRCDPISEHNRLYWYRQTLGQGPEFLTYFQNEAQLEKSRLLSDRFSAERPKGSFSTLEIQRTEQGDSAMYLCASSPRGGQKNEQFFGPGTRLTVL.

This clone was counted between two and nine times. The genes are TRBV19 and TRBJ2-5; 11 bases fit TRBD1. Germline CDR1 LNHDA, CDR2 SQIVND (reference sequence). The V and J ends lost 5 bases and 4 bases, in that order; junction bases with no gene match: 6. The CDR3 spans 15 residues. The CDR3 coding sequence is TGTGCCAGTAGTTCTCCTGGGACAGGGGGAGAGACCCAGTACTTC. It translates to CASSSPGTGGETQYF.

The V call is TRBV4-2, the J call TRBJ2-7; D is ambiguous. CDR3 size: 13 residues. The germline V gene has CDR1 LGHNA and CDR2 YNFKEQ. The V and J ends lost 4 bases and 2 bases respectively, with 9 bases between them. For the CDR3, the DNA is TGTGCCAGCAGCCTGCCTCGTGCCTACGAGCAGTACTTC. Translated, it gives CASSLPRAYEQYF.

The chain joins TRBV10-1 to TRBJ2-5; D tentatively reads TRBD1 or TRBD2 (5 bases each). Germline loops: CDR1 WNHNN, CDR2 SYGVQD (reference sequence). The CDR3 loop spans 16 amino acids. V lost 0 bases, J lost 5 bases, and 16 bases lay in between. The CDR3 region has the DNA TGCGCCAGCAGTGAGTCTAGCCAGGGTTGGGGGGAGACCCAGTACTTC. This codes for CASSESSQGWGETQYF.

This chain uses TRBV2 with TRBJ2-6; TRBD1 might be the D (6 bases). This CDR3 is 17 amino acids long. Per germline, CDR1 SNHLY and CDR2 FYNNEI. V dropped 3 bases and J dropped 1 base, with 13 bases sitting between them. Here the CDR3 DNA reads TGTGCCAGCAGTGAGGGCAGGGGTGGTTCTGGGGCCAACGTCCTGACTTTC. It translates to CASSEGRGGSGANVLTF.

With respect to this clone: An end of the junction does not agree with germline; a read error may underlie this. The rearrangement uses TRBV10-3 and TRBJ2-5; 7 bases align to TRBD2. Germline V gene lookup returns CDR1 ENHRY and CDR2 SYGVKD. This CDR3 has 16 residues. The CDR3 sequence: CVISESGTSVGETQYF. The DNA of the CDR3 is TGTGTCATCAGTGAGTCTGGTACTAGCGTGGGGGAGACCCAGTACTTC.

J is TRBJ2-2 and V is TRBV2, with TRBD2 matching over 9 bases. The V and J ends lost 4 bases and 6 bases, in that order; junction bases with no gene match: 6. The germline V gene has CDR1 SNHLY and CDR2 FYNNEI. The CDR3 spans 15 residues. The CDR3 DNA follows: TGTGCCAGCAGTGTCGCGGGAGGGCCCGCCGGGGAGCTGTTTTTT. Residues: CASSVAGGPAGELFF.

This clone was seen many times. J is TRBJ2-5 and V is TRBV10-3, with 11 positions matching TRBD2. The junction had 5 bases not matched to a gene; V was cut back by 6 bases and J by 2 bases. This CDR3 spans 15 amino acids. CDR1 is ENHRY, CDR2 SYGVKD, per germline. CDR3 DNA: TGTGCCATCAGACCTAGCGGGGGGCCTCAAGAGACCCAGTACTTC. It translates to CAIRPSGGPQETQYF.

This clone was counted once. V and J are TRBV6-6 and TRBJ2-3, with D hard to call. Trimming shortened V by 0 bases and J by 4 bases, and 11 bases separated the two germline ends. The CDR3 contains 15 residues. Germline CDR1 and CDR2: MNHNY and SVGAGI (reference sequence). The DNA of the CDR3 is TGTGCCAGCAGTTACTCCTCCATAGGATCAGATACGCAGTATTTT. Encoded protein: CASSYSSIGSDTQYF.

The V gene is TRBV2, the J gene TRBJ2-7, with D perhaps matching TRBD2 (6 bases). This CDR3 is 14 amino acids long. Trimming stripped 8 bases from V and 0 bases from J, with 14 bases between. CDR1 is SNHLY and CDR2 is FYNNEI in the germline V gene. The CDR3 loop is CASSGDRLSYEQYF. DNA of the CDR3: TGTGCCAGCTCGGGGGACCGGCTCTCCTACGAGCAGTACTTC. Drawing the rest from reference TRBV2 and TRBJ2-7, the complete variable domain is EPEVTQTPSHQVTQMGQEVILRCVPISNHLYFYWYRQILGQKVEFLVSFYNNEISEKSEIFDDQFSVERPDGSNFTLKIRSTKLEDSAMYFCASSGDRLSYEQYFGPGTRLTVT.

The table lists this clone with a few counts. This chain connects TRBV29-1 to TRBJ2-5, with 9 bases fitting TRBD2. The ends lost 7 bases at V and 2 bases at J; junction bases unmatched: 8. Germline V gene sequence: CDR1 SQVTM, CDR2 ANQGSEA. The CDR3 is 14 residues long. The CDR3 spells CSAQPRGGQETQYF. For the CDR3, the DNA is TGCAGCGCCCAACCGCGGGGGGGGCAAGAGACCCAGTACTTC.